Listed below are T cell receptor beta chains from one sample, sequenced in a study of early T cells in non-severe SARS-CoV-2 infection. TCRdb reanalysed the 5' RACE reads using MiXCR and keeps one entry per CDR3 protein. The sample has approximately 50,000 distinct CDR3 sequences; less than 9.5% are singletons. Sequencing was done on a sample of whole blood. Receptors originate from an adult who was a healthcare worker with PCR-confirmed SARS-CoV-2 infection or an uninfected control (not recorded which). Both conserved end residues are part of each CDR3. D genes are given only for firm matches. Rows may omit the clone size; those that give it use once, few, many or a size class.

V: TRBV12-3/TRBV12-4
J: TRBJ2-1
D: TRBD2
size: NA
DNA: TGTGCCAGCCTGGAAGCGGGGAGGTCCTACAATGAGCAGTTCTTC
CDR3: CASLEAGRSYNEQFF

V: TRBV6-1
J: TRBJ1-3
D: NA
size: many
DNA: TGTGCCAGCAGTGAATGGCAGGGGTTTGGAAACACCATATATTTT
CDR3: CASSEWQGFGNTIYF

V: TRBV6-1
J: TRBJ1-6
D: NA
size: few
DNA: TGTGCCAGCAGTGAGGGGAGTAGTTCACCCCTCCACTTT
CDR3: CASSEGSSSPLHF

V: TRBV12-5
J: TRBJ2-7
D: TRBD1
size: many
DNA: TGTGCTAGTGGTTTACTTTCGGGACAGTACTACGAGCAGTACTTC
CDR3: CASGLLSGQYYEQYF

V: TRBV15
J: TRBJ2-7
D: NA
size: many
DNA: TGTGCCACCAGCAGAGGGGGAGACTTATCCTACGAGCAGTACTTC
CDR3: CATSRGGDLSYEQYF

V: TRBV29-1
J: TRBJ2-1
D: TRBD2
size: few
DNA: TGCAGCGTGGCGGGCCGACTAGCGGGAGATCGTGAGCAGTTCTTC
CDR3: CSVAGRLAGDREQFF

V: TRBV9
J: TRBJ2-2
D: NA
size: few
DNA: TGTGCCAGCAGCGTAGATAGGGGAGCGGACGGGGAGCTGTTTTTT
CDR3: CASSVDRGADGELFF

V: TRBV11-2
J: TRBJ2-3
D: NA
size: NA
DNA: TGTGCCAGCAGATCGGGCCTTGCTATCACAGATACGCAGTATTTT
CDR3: CASRSGLAITDTQYF

V: TRBV2
J: TRBJ1-1
D: NA
size: many
DNA: TGTGCCAGCAGTCTGGATGGGTCCATGAACACTGAAGCTTTCTTT
CDR3: CASSLDGSMNTEAFF

V: TRBV29-1
J: TRBJ2-5
D: TRBD2
size: few
DNA: TGCAGCGTTGGTCCCCTAGCGGGAATGTCGAAGACCCAGTACTTC
CDR3: CSVGPLAGMSKTQYF

V: TRBV3-1
J: TRBJ2-7
D: NA
size: NA
DNA: TGTGCCAGCAGCCAAGGACATACCTACGAGCAGTACTTC
CDR3: CASSQGHTYEQYF

V: TRBV20-1
J: TRBJ1-1
D: TRBD1
size: NA
DNA: TGCAGTGTGGCCGGGACAGGGGATTCCGCGGAGGCTTTCTTT
CDR3: CSVAGTGDSAEAFF

V: TRBV27
J: TRBJ1-4
D: NA
size: many
DNA: TGTGCCAGTCGATATACAGGAGCCCATGAAAAACTGTTTTTT
CDR3: CASRYTGAHEKLFF

V: TRBV7-9
J: TRBJ2-3
D: NA
size: few
DNA: TGTGCCAGCAGCCGATCCACAGATACACAGTATTTT
CDR3: CASSRSTDTQYF

V: TRBV3-1
J: TRBJ2-7
D: NA
size: NA
DNA: TGTGCCAGCAGCCAAGGTTTAGGCGAGCAGTACTTC
CDR3: CASSQGLGEQYF

V: TRBV7-2
J: TRBJ2-2
D: NA
size: NA
DNA: TGTGCCAGCAGCTTAGGGTCTCGGGGGCAAACCGGGGAGCTTTTTTTT
CDR3: CASSLGSRGQTGELFF

V: TRBV28
J: TRBJ2-7
D: NA
size: NA
DNA: TGTGCCAGCAGGCAGGGGCTATCCTACGAGCAGTACTTC
CDR3: CASRQGLSYEQYF

V: TRBV6-6
J: TRBJ2-7
D: TRBD1
size: NA
DNA: TGTGCCACCGGACAGGCCTCCTACGAGCAGTACTTC
CDR3: CATGQASYEQYF

V: TRBV18
J: TRBJ2-2
D: NA
size: few
DNA: TGTGCCAGCTCACCGTTTACGGCTAGCGCGAACACCGGGGAGCTGTTTTTT
CDR3: CASSPFTASANTGELFF

V: TRBV29-1
J: TRBJ2-7
D: NA
size: many
DNA: TGCAGCGTTGCGATTAGCGGAGTCTACGAGCAGTACTTC
CDR3: CSVAISGVYEQYF

V: TRBV7-2
J: TRBJ2-7
D: NA
size: NA
DNA: TGTGCCAGCAGCTTAGAGGGGGGCAGCTCCTACGAGCAGTACTTC
CDR3: CASSLEGGSSYEQYF

V: TRBV9
J: TRBJ1-4
D: NA
size: many
DNA: TGTGCCAGCAGCGTAGCAGGGGCTAATGAAAAACTGTTTTTT
CDR3: CASSVAGANEKLFF

V: TRBV20-1
J: TRBJ2-1
D: NA
size: NA
DNA: TGCAGTGCTTTTCATCTGGGGGGTTACTTTACGGAGCAGTTCTTC
CDR3: CSAFHLGGYFTEQFF

V: TRBV11-2
J: TRBJ2-7
D: TRBD1
size: NA
DNA: TGTGCCAGCAGCTTCTTTCAGGGGGAAGGCTCCTACGAGCAGTACTTC
CDR3: CASSFFQGEGSYEQYF

V: TRBV10-3
J: TRBJ1-5
D: NA
size: few
DNA: TGTGCCATCAGTGGTGTAGCTAATCAGCCCCAGCATTTT
CDR3: CAISGVANQPQHF

V: TRBV4-1
J: TRBJ2-7
D: NA
size: few
DNA: TGCGCCAGCAGCCACATATTGGGGGCCTACGAGCAGTACTTC
CDR3: CASSHILGAYEQYF

V: TRBV10-1
J: TRBJ1-1
D: NA
size: few
DNA: TGCGCCAGCAGTCAGCCCTTGAACACTGAAGCTTTCTTT
CDR3: CASSQPLNTEAFF

V: TRBV6-5
J: TRBJ2-1
D: TRBD2
size: many
DNA: TGTGCCAGCAGGCGAGGACTAGCGGCAGAAAATGAGCAGTTCTTC
CDR3: CASRRGLAAENEQFF

V: TRBV19
J: TRBJ1-5
D: NA
size: many
DNA: TGTGCCAGTAGTGCCTGGGGGCCCCAGCATTTT
CDR3: CASSAWGPQHF

V: TRBV5-6
J: TRBJ2-1
D: NA
size: NA
DNA: TGTGCCAGCAGCTTGGCGGGGGTGAATTTGGATGAGCAGTTCTTC
CDR3: CASSLAGVNLDEQFF

V: TRBV20-1
J: TRBJ2-1
D: TRBD2
size: many
DNA: TGCAGTGCTAGAGAGGGTAGCGGGGGCGTAGATGAGCAGTTCTTC
CDR3: CSAREGSGGVDEQFF

V: TRBV12-3/TRBV12-4
J: TRBJ2-1
D: NA
size: medium-sized
DNA: TGTGCCAGCAGTTTTAATAGGTGGAATGAGCAGTTCTTC
CDR3: CASSFNRWNEQFF

V: TRBV2
J: TRBJ2-7
D: TRBD1
size: NA
DNA: TGTGCCAGCGGGGACAGTTTCCCCTACGAGCAGTACTTC
CDR3: CASGDSFPYEQYF

V: TRBV20-1
J: TRBJ2-3
D: NA
size: NA
DNA: TGCAGTGCTAGAGACACTGAGTCGGCGAGCACAGATACGCAGTATTTT
CDR3: CSARDTESASTDTQYF

V: TRBV11-2
J: TRBJ2-5
D: NA
size: NA
DNA: TGTGCCAGCAGCTTAGTGACAGGAAGGCCACAAGAGACCCAGTACTTC
CDR3: CASSLVTGRPQETQYF

V: TRBV20-1
J: TRBJ2-7
D: TRBD2
size: many
DNA: TGCAGTGCACTCAAGGGACTAGCGGATGGGGGGCAGTACTTC
CDR3: CSALKGLADGGQYF

V: TRBV3-1
J: TRBJ2-3
D: NA
size: few
DNA: TGTGCCAGCAGCCCAACTAGCGCGGGGGCTACGCAGTATTTT
CDR3: CASSPTSAGATQYF

V: TRBV7-8
J: TRBJ1-5
D: NA
size: few
DNA: TGTGCCAGCAGCCCCCACAGAACCTATAGCAATCAGCCCCAGCATTTT
CDR3: CASSPHRTYSNQPQHF

V: TRBV11-2
J: TRBJ1-1
D: NA
size: NA
DNA: TGTGCCAGCAGCTTAGATCGCCGGGGGACCGCTGAAGCTTTCTTT
CDR3: CASSLDRRGTAEAFF

V: TRBV20-1
J: TRBJ1-1
D: NA
size: NA
DNA: TGCAGTGCTAGAGTTCAAGGTACTGAAGCTTTCTTT
CDR3: CSARVQGTEAFF

V: TRBV5-6
J: TRBJ1-2
D: NA
size: few
DNA: TGTGCCAGCAGCCCACCCTACGGAGGGGGGCGACCCTATGGCTACACCTTC
CDR3: CASSPPYGGGRPYGYTF

V: TRBV18
J: TRBJ2-3
D: NA
size: many
DNA: TGTGCCAGCTCATTCCGAACAACTAGCACAGATACGCAGTATTTT
CDR3: CASSFRTTSTDTQYF

V: TRBV20-1
J: TRBJ1-3
D: NA
size: NA
DNA: TGCAGTGCTGACCACCGGGACTCTGGAAACACCATATATTTT
CDR3: CSADHRDSGNTIYF

V: TRBV20-1
J: TRBJ2-1
D: TRBD1
size: NA
DNA: TGCAGTGCTACCCGTGACAGGGATCTTTCCTTC
CDR3: CSATRDRDLSF

V: TRBV12-5
J: TRBJ2-7
D: NA
size: few
DNA: TGTGCTAGTCAGAGCGCTACCGTCGAGCAGTACTTC
CDR3: CASQSATVEQYF

V: TRBV6-1
J: TRBJ2-7
D: TRBD2
size: NA
DNA: TGTGCCACAGCTAGCGGGATTTACGAGCAGTACTTC
CDR3: CATASGIYEQYF

V: TRBV27
J: TRBJ2-1
D: NA
size: few
DNA: TGTGCCAGCTCCAAGGGGGGGCAGGCTTACAATGAGCAGTTCTTC
CDR3: CASSKGGQAYNEQFF

V: TRBV29-1
J: TRBJ2-5
D: NA
size: few
DNA: TGCAGCGCAAAGTGGGTCGGGCTACAAGAGACCCAGTACTTC
CDR3: CSAKWVGLQETQYF

V: TRBV2
J: TRBJ2-3
D: NA
size: NA
DNA: TGTGCCAGCAGTGAAGCGGGCGCGTCGTCCGATACGCAGTATTTT
CDR3: CASSEAGASSDTQYF

V: TRBV28
J: TRBJ1-6
D: NA
size: NA
DNA: TGTGCCAGCAGGTCACAGTACTCCTATAATTCACCCCTCCACTTT
CDR3: CASRSQYSYNSPLHF

V: TRBV20-1
J: TRBJ2-5
D: TRBD1
size: few
DNA: TGCAGTGCTCCAAGGGACAGAGTTAAAGAGACCCAGTACTTC
CDR3: CSAPRDRVKETQYF

V: TRBV29-1
J: TRBJ2-7
D: NA
size: NA
DNA: TGCAGCGTTGAGGCCACTAACCACGAGCAGTACTTC
CDR3: CSVEATNHEQYF

V: TRBV2
J: TRBJ2-1
D: TRBD2
size: medium-sized
DNA: TGTGCCAGCAGCCTCCGACTAGCGGGAGGGAATGAGCAGTTCTTC
CDR3: CASSLRLAGGNEQFF